The 10 T cell receptor beta chains below come from one sample, sequenced in a study of post-analysis software for immune sequencing data. General observations from the study: Comparison of patients with controls showed 5 or 6 TRBV segments more frequent in patients, TRBV5-6, TRBV5-1 and TRBV20-1 among them.

Sequencing libraries made from TCR beta cDNA carried unique molecular identifiers. Via MiXCR, TCRdb re-called the PCR reads, giving one row per CDR3 protein. The sample includes about 760,000 distinct CDR3 sequences, 25% to 30% of them seen just once. No antigen is known for these receptors. The material sequenced was blood. The receptors come from a girl aged 10 to 17 with multiple sclerosis.

The table lists this clonotype with a few counts. The rearrangement joins TRBV18 to TRBJ2-7; D call uncertain. The CDR3 contains 12 residues. In germline, CDR1 is KGHSH, CDR2 LQKENI. V was trimmed by 9 bases and J by 1 base, leaving 10 bases between them. The CDR3 spells CASARASYEQYF. CDR3 bases: TGTGCCAGTGCCCGGGCGTCCTACGAGCAGTACTTC.

The V gene is TRBV9, the J gene TRBJ1-1; weak D call: TRBD1 (5 bases). Trimming removed 4 bases at V and 7 bases at J, with 17 bases between. The CDR3 is made up of 14 amino acids. Per the germline V gene, CDR1 is SGDLS and CDR2 is YYNGEE. CDR3: CASSPPTVGVEAFF. Here the CDR3 DNA reads TGTGCCAGCAGCCCACCGACAGTCGGGGTTGAAGCTTTCTTT.

The V gene is TRBV24-1, the J gene TRBJ2-1; 10 bases fit TRBD1. The CDR3 loop spans 18 amino acids. CDR1 and CDR2 from the germline V gene are KGHDR and SFDVKD. The V segment lost 3 bases and the J segment 1 base; nucleotides outside the gene matches: 8. CDR3 sequence reads: CATSDPLRDRGSYNEQFF. The CDR3 DNA sequence: TGTGCCACCAGTGATCCCCTTCGGGACAGGGGTTCCTACAATGAGCAGTTCTTC.

This clonotype was seen only a few times. The J gene is TRBJ2-1, the V gene TRBV7-2, with 11 bases aligning to TRBD2. Per the germline V gene, CDR1 is SGHTA and CDR2 is FQGNSA. The junction had 10 bases not matched to a gene; V was cut back by 6 bases and J by 9 bases. The CDR3 has 15 residues. In nucleotides, the CDR3 is TGTGCCAGCAGTCCTACTAGCGGGAGTTGGGGTGAGCAGTTCTTC. Encoded protein: CASSPTSGSWGEQFF.

The V gene is TRBV7-2, the J gene TRBJ2-1, with TRBD2 matching 13 bases. Looked up from germline, CDR1 is SGHTA and CDR2 is FQGNSA. The junction had 2 bases not matched to a gene; V was cut back by 2 bases and J by 4 bases. The length of the CDR3 is 16 residues. For the CDR3, the DNA is TGTGCCAGCAGCTTACCGACTAGCGGGAGGTACAATGAGCAGTTCTTC. Its translation is CASSLPTSGRYNEQFF. Looking up the rest from reference TRBV7-2 and TRBJ2-1 gives the full variable domain: GAGVSQSPSNKVTEKGKDVELRCDPISGHTALYWYRQSLGQGLEFLIYFQGNSAPDKSGLPSDRFSAERTGGSVSTLTIQRTQQEDSAVYLCASSLPTSGRYNEQFFGPGTRLTVL.

The genes are TRBV5-1 and TRBJ2-7; TRBD2 aligns across 14 bases. The CDR3 totals 17 residues. V dropped 0 bases and J dropped 0; count of bases not matched to a gene: 2. CDR1 is SGHRS, CDR2 YFSETQ, per germline. In DNA, the CDR3 is TGCGCCAGCAGCTTGGGACTAGCGGGAGGGTCCTCCTACGAGCAGTACTTC. The encoded protein is CASSLGLAGGSSYEQYF.

This clonotype was seen only once. The chain joins TRBV4-3 to TRBJ2-3; 10 bases align to TRBD2. CDR1 is LGHNA and CDR2 is YSLEER in the germline V gene. This CDR3 is built from 16 residues. The V segment lost 5 bases and the J segment 0 bases; nucleotides outside the gene matches: 5. CDR3 in amino acids: CASSRSGRASTDTQYF. The CDR3 DNA sequence: TGCGCCAGCAGCAGGAGCGGGAGGGCAAGCACAGATACGCAGTATTTT.

The chain couples TRBV20-1 to TRBJ2-7; possibly TRBD2 for D (6 bases). CDR1 is DFQATT and CDR2 is SNEGSKA in the germline V gene (reference sequence). The V end lost 0 bases, the J end lost 3 bases, and 12 bases lay between the germline ends. The CDR3 totals 14 residues. This CDR3 reads CSAREAGRNYEQYF. In DNA form, the CDR3 reads TGCAGTGCTAGAGAGGCGGGACGGAACTACGAGCAGTACTTC.

In its sample, this clonotype was seen a few times. The V gene is TRBV7-2, the J gene TRBJ1-2; perhaps TRBD1 as D (6 bases). Trimming took 5 bases from V and 7 from J, leaving 20 bases between them. Looked up from germline, CDR1 is SGHTA and CDR2 is FQGNSA. The CDR3 extends over 15 amino acids. In DNA form, the CDR3 reads TGTGCCAGCAGCCCCCGGATGTCGGGGGCGGTTGGCTACACCTTC. It is translated as CASSPRMSGAVGYTF.

This clonotype appeared a few times. The chain has TRBV27 and TRBJ2-1, with D possibly being TRBD1 (5 bases). This CDR3 has 14 residues. The germline gives CDR1 MNHEY, CDR2 SMNVEV (reference sequence). Trimming took off 5 bases at V and 6 bases at J, with 14 bases between the two ends. CDR3 DNA: TGTGCCAGCAGTGACAGATGGGCCGGCAATGAGCAGTTCTTC. The encoded protein is CASSDRWAGNEQFF.